This section outlines one TCR beta chain sequence together with its context. V lost 0 bases, J lost 2 bases, and 11 bases lay in between. The CDR3 length is 15 residues. Germline V gives CDR1 MGHRA, CDR2 YSYEKL. This sample is part of a study of blood T cell repertoires in COVID-19. Overall study: Nucleic acid was either cDNA or gDNA, and it came from T cells, B-cell-depleted T cells, or PBMCs.

Method: immunoSEQ multiplex PCR; TCRdb's copy keeps in-frame clones and lacks some. The sample lists fewer than 500,000 clones; approximately 90% were seen once. The sequence was obtained from a woman aged 25 to 39 with acute or convalescent COVID-19. The chain is built from TRBV4-1 and TRBJ2-7, with D perhaps TRBD2 (6 bases). Sequenced sample: peripheral blood. Here the CDR3 reads CASSQDRGSTYEQYF. The CDR3 coding sequence is TGCGCCAGCAGCCAAGATCGGGGGTCAACCTACGAGCAGTACTTC.